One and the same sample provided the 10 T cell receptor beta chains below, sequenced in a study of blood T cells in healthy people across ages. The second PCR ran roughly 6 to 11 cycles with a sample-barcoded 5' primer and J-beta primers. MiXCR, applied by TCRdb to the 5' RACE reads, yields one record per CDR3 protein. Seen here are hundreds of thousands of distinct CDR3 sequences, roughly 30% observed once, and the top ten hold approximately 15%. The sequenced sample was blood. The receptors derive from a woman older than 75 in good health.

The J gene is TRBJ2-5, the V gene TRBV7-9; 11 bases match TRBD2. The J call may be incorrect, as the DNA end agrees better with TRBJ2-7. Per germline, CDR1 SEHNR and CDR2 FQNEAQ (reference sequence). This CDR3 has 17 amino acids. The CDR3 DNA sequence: TGTGCCAGCAGCTACGCCTTAGCGGGGGGGAATAGTTACGAGCAGTACTTC. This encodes CASSYALAGGNSYEQYF.

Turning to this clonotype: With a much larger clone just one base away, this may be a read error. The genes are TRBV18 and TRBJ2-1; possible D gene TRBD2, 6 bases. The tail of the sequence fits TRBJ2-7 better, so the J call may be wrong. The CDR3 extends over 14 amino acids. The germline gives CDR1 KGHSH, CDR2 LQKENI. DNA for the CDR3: TGTACCAGCTCACCACGAAGCCAGGGAGGCGAGCAGTACTTC. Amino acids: CTSSPRSQGGEQYF.

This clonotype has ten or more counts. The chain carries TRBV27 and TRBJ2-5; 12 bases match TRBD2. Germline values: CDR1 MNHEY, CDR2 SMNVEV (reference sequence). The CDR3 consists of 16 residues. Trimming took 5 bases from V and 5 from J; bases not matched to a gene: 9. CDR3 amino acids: CASSVTSGGTAETQYF. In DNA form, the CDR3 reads TGTGCCAGCAGTGTGACTAGCGGGGGCACGGCTGAGACCCAGTACTTC.

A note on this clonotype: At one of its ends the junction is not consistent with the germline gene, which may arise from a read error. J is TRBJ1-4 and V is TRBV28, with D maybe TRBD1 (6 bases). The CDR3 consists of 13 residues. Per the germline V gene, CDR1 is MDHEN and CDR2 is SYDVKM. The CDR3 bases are TGTGCCAGCAGACGGGGGCGAAATGAAGAACTGTTTTTT. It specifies CASRRGRNEELFF.

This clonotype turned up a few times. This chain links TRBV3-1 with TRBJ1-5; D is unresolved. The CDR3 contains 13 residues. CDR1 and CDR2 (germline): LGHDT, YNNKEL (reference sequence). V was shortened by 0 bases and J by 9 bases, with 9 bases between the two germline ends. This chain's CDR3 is CASSQDPGWPQHF. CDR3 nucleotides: TGTGCCAGCAGCCAAGATCCAGGATGGCCCCAGCATTTT.

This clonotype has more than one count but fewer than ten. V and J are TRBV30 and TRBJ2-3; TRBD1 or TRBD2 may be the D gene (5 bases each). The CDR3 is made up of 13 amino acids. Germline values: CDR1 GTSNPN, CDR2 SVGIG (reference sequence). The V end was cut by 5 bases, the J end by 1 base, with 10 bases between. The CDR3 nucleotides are TGTGCCTGGGGACTGACAGGCACAGATACGCAGTATTTT. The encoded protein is CAWGLTGTDTQYF.

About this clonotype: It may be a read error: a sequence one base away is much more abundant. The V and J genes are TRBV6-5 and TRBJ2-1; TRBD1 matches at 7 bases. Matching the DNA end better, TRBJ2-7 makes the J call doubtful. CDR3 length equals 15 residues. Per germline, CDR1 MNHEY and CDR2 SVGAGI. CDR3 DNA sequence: TGTGCCAGCAGTTACTCGAGTCGGACAGGCGATGAGCAGTACTTC. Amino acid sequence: CASSYSSRTGDEQYF.

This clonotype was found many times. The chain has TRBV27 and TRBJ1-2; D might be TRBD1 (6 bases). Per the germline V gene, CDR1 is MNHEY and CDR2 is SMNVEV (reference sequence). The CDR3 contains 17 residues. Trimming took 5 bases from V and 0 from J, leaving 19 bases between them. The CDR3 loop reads CASSPLVGTRSNYGYTF. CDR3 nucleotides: TGTGCCAGCAGTCCCTTGGTGGGGACACGATCTAACTATGGCTACACCTTC.

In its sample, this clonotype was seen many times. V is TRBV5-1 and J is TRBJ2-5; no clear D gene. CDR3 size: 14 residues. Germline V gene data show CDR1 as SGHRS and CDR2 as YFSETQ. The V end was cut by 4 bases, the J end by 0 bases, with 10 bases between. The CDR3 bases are TGCGCCAGCAGCACCTCAAAGTACCAAGAGACCCAGTACTTC. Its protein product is CASSTSKYQETQYF.

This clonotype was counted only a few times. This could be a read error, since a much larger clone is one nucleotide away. The CDR3 loop reads CASSLGGRGGSYNEQYF. As DNA, the CDR3 is TGTGCCAGCAGCTTAGGGGGCCGGGGGGGATCCTACAATGAGCAGTACTTC. The rearrangement joins TRBV7-2 to TRBJ2-1, with TRBD2 matching 8 bases. The better agreement between TRBJ2-7 and the DNA end casts doubt on the J call. The V gene's germline CDR1 is SGHTA and CDR2 FQGNSA. The CDR3 spans 17 residues.